A selection of T cell receptor beta chains follows, all from one sample in a study of CD4 T cell repertoires in COVID-19. Sequencing used immunoSEQ multiplex PCR; TCRdb keeps in-frame clones, though not all of them. The repertoire holds 20,000 or so clones, with around 86% as singletons. The sequencing here drew on central memory CD4+ T cells from blood, taken before the COVID-19 pandemic. These receptors all stem from a human donor who had COVID-19. The CDR3 runs from the conserved cysteine through the conserved F or W. Fields, in order: J gene, D gene, clone size, V gene, CDR3 protein, CDR3 DNA. D genes are given only for firm matches. Not all rows give a size; the values are once, few, many and, for expanded clones, a class.

J gene: TRBJ2-1; D gene: -; clone size: -; V gene: TRBV7-9; CDR3 protein: CASSFRRGRIQDNEQFF; CDR3 DNA: TGTGCCAGCAGCTTCCGGAGGGGGCGGATTCAGGACAATGAGCAGTTCTTC
J gene: TRBJ1-3; D gene: -; clone size: -; V gene: TRBV27; CDR3 protein: CASRDDGEAGNTIYF; CDR3 DNA: TGTGCCAGCAGAGACGACGGGGAAGCTGGAAACACCATATATTTT
J gene: TRBJ2-7; D gene: TRBD1; clone size: -; V gene: TRBV6-5; CDR3 protein: CASRIQGAGYEQYF; CDR3 DNA: TGTGCCAGCAGGATACAGGGGGCAGGCTACGAGCAGTACTTC
J gene: TRBJ1-1; D gene: -; clone size: -; V gene: TRBV19; CDR3 protein: CASSPESRTEAFF; CDR3 DNA: TGTGCCAGTAGCCCTGAGAGCAGGACTGAAGCTTTCTTT
J gene: TRBJ2-2; D gene: TRBD1; clone size: -; V gene: TRBV5-1; CDR3 protein: CASSPDRANTGELFF; CDR3 DNA: TGCGCCAGCAGCCCGGACAGGGCCAACACCGGGGAGCTGTTTTTT
J gene: TRBJ2-1; D gene: TRBD2; clone size: -; V gene: TRBV28; CDR3 protein: CASSLGTSGYNEQFF; CDR3 DNA: TGTGCCAGCAGTTTGGGAACTAGCGGGTACAATGAGCAGTTCTTC
J gene: TRBJ2-7; D gene: TRBD1; clone size: -; V gene: TRBV28; CDR3 protein: CASLATGTENYEQYF; CDR3 DNA: TGTGCCAGTTTAGCCACCGGGACAGAAAACTACGAGCAGTACTTC
J gene: TRBJ2-7; D gene: -; clone size: -; V gene: TRBV18; CDR3 protein: CASSPTGSYEQYF; CDR3 DNA: TGTGCCAGCTCACCGACAGGATCCTACGAGCAGTACTTC
J gene: TRBJ2-7; D gene: TRBD1; clone size: -; V gene: TRBV6-1; CDR3 protein: CASSGQQTGSYEQYF; CDR3 DNA: TGTGCCAGCAGTGGCCAACAGACAGGGAGTTACGAGCAGTACTTC
J gene: TRBJ2-3; D gene: -; clone size: -; V gene: TRBV12-5; CDR3 protein: CASGPPLSVDTQYF; CDR3 DNA: TGTGCTAGTGGTCCCCCATTGAGCGTAGATACGCAGTATTTT
J gene: TRBJ1-4; D gene: -; clone size: -; V gene: TRBV5-4; CDR3 protein: CASSLRITRTFATNEKLFF; CDR3 DNA: TGTGCCAGCAGCTTGAGAATTACAAGGACATTTGCAACTAATGAAAAACTGTTTTTT
J gene: TRBJ2-7; D gene: -; clone size: -; V gene: TRBV29-1; CDR3 protein: CSVRFGGFEQYF; CDR3 DNA: TGCAGCGTTCGATTCGGGGGTTTCGAGCAGTACTTC
J gene: TRBJ1-1; D gene: -; clone size: -; V gene: TRBV7-8; CDR3 protein: CASSRGAGRGSNTEAFF; CDR3 DNA: TGTGCCAGCAGCAGGGGGGCAGGGAGGGGGTCGAACACTGAAGCTTTCTTT
J gene: TRBJ1-4; D gene: -; clone size: -; V gene: TRBV11-3; CDR3 protein: CASSRGGTNEKLFF; CDR3 DNA: TGTGCCAGCAGCAGGGGAGGAACTAATGAAAAACTGTTTTTT
J gene: TRBJ2-1; D gene: TRBD1; clone size: -; V gene: TRBV15; CDR3 protein: CATSRGQGATNEQFF; CDR3 DNA: TGTGCCACCAGCAGAGGACAGGGGGCGACCAATGAGCAGTTCTTC
J gene: TRBJ2-3; D gene: TRBD2; clone size: -; V gene: TRBV7-3; CDR3 protein: CASSLGLTSGYTDTQYF; CDR3 DNA: TGTGCCAGCAGCTTGGGTCTGACTAGCGGCTACACAGATACGCAGTATTTT
J gene: TRBJ1-1; D gene: -; clone size: -; V gene: TRBV10-2; CDR3 protein: CASKRGSNTEAFF; CDR3 DNA: TGCGCCAGCAAGAGGGGGTCGAACACTGAAGCTTTCTTT
J gene: TRBJ2-7; D gene: TRBD1; clone size: -; V gene: TRBV6-5; CDR3 protein: CVTGQGAGEQYF; CDR3 DNA: TGTGTGACGGGACAGGGGGCTGGTGAGCAGTACTTC
J gene: TRBJ2-7; D gene: TRBD2; clone size: few; V gene: TRBV23-1; CDR3 protein: CASSLSGMAYEQYF; CDR3 DNA: TGCGCCAGCAGCCTGAGCGGGATGGCCTACGAGCAGTACTTC
J gene: TRBJ1-1; D gene: -; clone size: -; V gene: TRBV5-6; CDR3 protein: CASSDPNLAGATEAFF; CDR3 DNA: TGTGCCAGCAGTGACCCAAACTTAGCAGGGGCCACTGAAGCTTTCTTT
J gene: TRBJ1-2; D gene: -; clone size: -; V gene: TRBV27; CDR3 protein: CASRKVPGNYGYTF; CDR3 DNA: TGTGCCAGCAGAAAGGTTCCAGGAAACTATGGCTACACCTTC
J gene: TRBJ1-5; D gene: -; clone size: -; V gene: TRBV11-2; CDR3 protein: CASSLGQINQPQHF; CDR3 DNA: TGTGCCAGCAGTCTAGGACAGATAAATCAGCCCCAGCATTTT
J gene: TRBJ2-7; D gene: -; clone size: once; V gene: TRBV10-3; CDR3 protein: CAIREEGGRTYEQYF; CDR3 DNA: TGTGCCATCCGCGAGGAGGGGGGGAGGACCTACGAGCAGTACTTC
J gene: TRBJ2-7; D gene: TRBD2; clone size: -; V gene: TRBV30; CDR3 protein: CAWKTSLYEQYF; CDR3 DNA: TGTGCCTGGAAGACTAGCCTCTACGAGCAGTACTTC
J gene: TRBJ1-2; D gene: TRBD1; clone size: few; V gene: TRBV19; CDR3 protein: CASTPPTGGGYYGYTF; CDR3 DNA: TGTGCCAGTACCCCCCCGACAGGGGGCGGGTACTATGGCTACACCTTC
J gene: TRBJ2-7; D gene: TRBD1; clone size: -; V gene: TRBV5-6; CDR3 protein: CASSSGTGGLSYEQYF; CDR3 DNA: TGTGCCAGCAGCTCCGGGACAGGGGGTCTCTCCTACGAGCAGTACTTC
J gene: TRBJ2-1; D gene: -; clone size: -; V gene: TRBV30; CDR3 protein: CAWRKLAWGEQFF; CDR3 DNA: TGTGCCTGGAGAAAGCTAGCGTGGGGTGAGCAGTTCTTC
J gene: TRBJ2-3; D gene: TRBD1; clone size: -; V gene: TRBV19; CDR3 protein: CASRKRTGDTDTQYF; CDR3 DNA: TGTGCCAGTAGGAAAAGGACAGGGGATACAGATACGCAGTATTTT
J gene: TRBJ2-7; D gene: TRBD1; clone size: -; V gene: TRBV5-1; CDR3 protein: CASSSTLTSGGTGGSYEQYF; CDR3 DNA: TGCGCCAGCAGCTCGACTTTAACGTCGGGGGGGACAGGGGGCTCCTACGAGCAGTACTTC
J gene: TRBJ2-7; D gene: -; clone size: -; V gene: TRBV21-1; CDR3 protein: CASSKWTGGVEQYF; CDR3 DNA: TGTGCCAGCAGCAAGTGGACAGGGGGGGTGGAGCAGTACTTC
J gene: TRBJ2-4; D gene: TRBD1; clone size: once; V gene: TRBV5-6; CDR3 protein: CASSLGTGGVIQYF; CDR3 DNA: TGTGCCAGCAGCCTCGGGACAGGGGGAGTCATTCAGTACTTC
J gene: TRBJ2-7; D gene: TRBD1; clone size: -; V gene: TRBV7-9; CDR3 protein: CASSYPTGGFTYEQYF; CDR3 DNA: TGTGCCAGCAGCTATCCGACAGGGGGATTCACCTACGAGCAGTACTTC
J gene: TRBJ2-7; D gene: TRBD2; clone size: -; V gene: TRBV7-3; CDR3 protein: CASSLSSGGVYEQYF; CDR3 DNA: TGTGCCAGCAGCTTAAGTAGCGGGGGGGTCTACGAGCAGTACTTC
J gene: TRBJ2-1; D gene: TRBD2; clone size: -; V gene: TRBV4-1; CDR3 protein: CASSPGLAGVLYNEQFF; CDR3 DNA: TGCGCCAGCAGCCCCGGACTAGCGGGGGTCCTCTACAATGAGCAGTTCTTC
J gene: TRBJ1-1; D gene: TRBD1; clone size: -; V gene: TRBV2; CDR3 protein: CAISGGILSNTEAFF; CDR3 DNA: TGTGCCATCTCAGGGGGGATTTTATCGAACACTGAAGCTTTCTTT
J gene: TRBJ2-6; D gene: -; clone size: -; V gene: TRBV10-2; CDR3 protein: CASSLTGGGANVLTF; CDR3 DNA: TGCGCCAGCAGTCTGACAGGTGGAGGGGCCAACGTCCTGACTTTC
J gene: TRBJ2-7; D gene: -; clone size: -; V gene: TRBV28; CDR3 protein: CASSFEASEQYF; CDR3 DNA: TGTGCCAGCAGTTTTGAGGCGTCCGAGCAGTACTTC
J gene: TRBJ2-2; D gene: -; clone size: -; V gene: TRBV10-1; CDR3 protein: CASSGRATGELFF; CDR3 DNA: TGCGCCAGCAGTGGGAGAGCGACCGGGGAGCTGTTTTTT
J gene: TRBJ1-2; D gene: TRBD1; clone size: -; V gene: TRBV5-6; CDR3 protein: CASRYPRTGVKGYTF; CDR3 DNA: TGTGCCAGCAGATATCCCCGGACAGGGGTGAAAGGCTACACCTTC
J gene: TRBJ1-5; D gene: -; clone size: -; V gene: TRBV2; CDR3 protein: CASREYEEQPQHF; CDR3 DNA: TGTGCCAGCAGGGAGTATGAGGAACAGCCCCAGCATTTT
J gene: TRBJ2-3; D gene: -; clone size: -; V gene: TRBV9; CDR3 protein: CASSPRTGDTQYF; CDR3 DNA: TGTGCCAGCAGCCCCCGTACCGGAGATACGCAGTATTTT
J gene: TRBJ2-1; D gene: -; clone size: -; V gene: TRBV11-2; CDR3 protein: CASRRQGEQFF; CDR3 DNA: TGTGCCAGCAGGAGGCAGGGGGAGCAGTTCTTC
J gene: TRBJ2-7; D gene: -; clone size: -; V gene: TRBV29-1; CDR3 protein: CSAGEQAPYEQYF; CDR3 DNA: TGCAGCGCTGGCGAGCAGGCACCCTACGAGCAGTACTTC
J gene: TRBJ1-5; D gene: -; clone size: -; V gene: TRBV6-1; CDR3 protein: CASSASWGQGGNQPQHF; CDR3 DNA: TGTGCCAGCAGTGCCTCTTGGGGGCAGGGAGGCAATCAGCCCCAGCATTTT
J gene: TRBJ2-1; D gene: TRBD2; clone size: -; V gene: TRBV2; CDR3 protein: CASRESGSPYNEQFF; CDR3 DNA: TGTGCCAGCAGGGAGAGCGGGAGTCCTTACAATGAGCAGTTCTTC